This TCR beta chain is drawn from a study of T cell changes during pregnancy in multiple sclerosis. This table comes from immunoSEQ multiplex PCR, and its TCRdb copy is limited to in-frame clones, with some not included. In the table there are around 80,000 clones, around 92% of which are singletons. CDR3 length: 18 residues. The ends were cut back, 4 bases at V and 6 bases at J, with 25 bases in the middle. Per the germline V gene, CDR1 is MGHRA and CDR2 is YSYEKL. The clonotype was recovered from a female donor with multiple sclerosis, enrolled in a pregnancy study. The rearrangement uses TRBV4-1 and TRBJ2-1; a weak D match, TRBD2 (5 bases). The starting material was peripheral blood, obtained before pregnancy. The DNA for the CDR3 is TGCGCCAGCAGCCCGGAGAGGGCGTCGCGGGCAGGTAGCAATGAGCAGTTCTTC. Translating gives CASSPERASRAGSNEQFF.